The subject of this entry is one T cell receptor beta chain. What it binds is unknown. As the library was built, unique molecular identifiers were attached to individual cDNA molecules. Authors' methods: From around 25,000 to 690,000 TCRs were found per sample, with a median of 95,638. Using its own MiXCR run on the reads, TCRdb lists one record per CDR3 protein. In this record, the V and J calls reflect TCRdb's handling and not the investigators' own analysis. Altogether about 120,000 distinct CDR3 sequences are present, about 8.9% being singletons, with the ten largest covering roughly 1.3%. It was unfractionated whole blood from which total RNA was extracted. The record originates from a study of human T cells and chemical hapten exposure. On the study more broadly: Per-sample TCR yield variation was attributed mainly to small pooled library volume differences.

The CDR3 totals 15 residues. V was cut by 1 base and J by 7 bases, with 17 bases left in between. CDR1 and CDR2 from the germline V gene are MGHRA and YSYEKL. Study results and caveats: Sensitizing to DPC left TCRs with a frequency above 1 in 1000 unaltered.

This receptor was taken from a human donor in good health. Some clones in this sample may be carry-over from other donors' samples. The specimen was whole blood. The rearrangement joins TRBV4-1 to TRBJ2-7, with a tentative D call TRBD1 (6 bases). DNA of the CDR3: TGCGCCAGCAGCCAAGGGACAGTCATATCGGGGGAGCAGTACTTC. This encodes CASSQGTVISGEQYF.